This T cell receptor (beta chain) was documented in a study of T cells in Graves' hyperthyroidism and ophthalmopathy. Study information: Staff took peripheral blood when the initial diagnosis was made, before any treatment began.

Study results and limitations: Blood also held most thyroid clonotypes expanded beyond 0.001. A 13 V-J signature model discriminated ophthalmopathy versus stable hyperthyroidism.

In its sample, this clonotype was seen many times. Its antigen remains unknown. Template material for amplifying TCR beta CDR3 regions consisted of RNA transcripts. First-round RT-PCR targeting the TCR CDR3 was performed with the HTBI primer set. TCRdb ran MiXCR on the multiplex PCR reads and lists one entry per CDR3 protein. The data show 450,000 to 650,000 distinct CDR3 sequences, roughly 17% seen once. Ophthalmopathy patients all had a Clinical Activity Score of at least 3, a NOSPECS grade of at least 4 and disease under 3 months old. The CDR3 runs to 15 residues. V was pared by 6 bases and J by 5 bases, with 10 bases of the junction left unmatched. Germline V gene data show CDR1 as SGHTA and CDR2 as FQGTGA.

The chain recombines TRBV7-3 with TRBJ2-3; 8 bases map to TRBD2. The sequence was obtained from a woman under 30 with Graves' ophthalmopathy. Sequenced: blood. The CDR3, as DNA: TGTGCCAGCAGGTCAACCGGACTAGCCGAAGATACGCAGTATTTT. Protein product: CASRSTGLAEDTQYF.